The 16 T cell receptor beta chains below were found in one sample sequenced in a study of breast tumors, draining lymph nodes, adjacent tissues (dated by TCRdb to 2016 to 2017). The method behind the library was multiplex PCR. The sample was run on an Illumina HiSeq 2000. TCRdb cleaned the public reads at Q25 with fastp, built clones with MiXCR and kept in-frame beta chains. When rows share a CDR3 protein, they turn into one entry using the most common DNA and genes. This sample comprises nearly 110,000 distinct CDR3 sequences, less than 40% of them detected only once. Approximately 5.4% of the sample rests with the top ten. Lymph node samples came from the axillary draining lymph nodes of breast cancer patients. The sequenced sample was axillary lymph node tissue. The receptors stem from a female donor with breast cancer. Some clones in this sample may be carry-over from other donors' samples.

Points on this clonotype: With a much larger clone just one base away, this may be a read error. The rearrangement uses TRBV6-2 or TRBV6-3 and TRBJ1-2; 9 bases match TRBD1. V lost 5 bases to trimming and J lost 7 bases; unmatched junction nucleotides: 8. The germline V gene encodes CDR1 MNHEY and CDR2 SVGEGT. This CDR3 region has 14 residues. The CDR3 DNA reads TGTGCCAGCAGTCACCGCGACAGGGGGTGTGGCTACACCTTC. The encoded protein is CASSHRDRGCGYTF.

There are many counts of this clonotype. The genes are TRBV6-5 and TRBJ2-7; D gene uncertain. Germline-derived CDR1 and CDR2 are MNHEY and SVGAGI. The V end was cut by 6 bases, the J end by 0 bases, with 12 bases between. CDR3 length equals 14 residues. CDR3 region: CASRPPGGSYEQYF. DNA for the CDR3: TGTGCCAGCAGGCCCCCCGGCGGCTCCTACGAGCAGTACTTC.

J is TRBJ2-4 and V is TRBV11-2; D ambiguous. V dropped 5 bases and J dropped 4 bases, with 9 bases sitting between them. The CDR3 is 13 amino acids. Germline-derived CDR1 and CDR2 are SGHAT and FQNNGV. The chain's CDR3 is CASSPPLKNIQYF. In DNA form, the CDR3 reads TGTGCCAGCAGCCCTCCTCTGAAAAACATTCAGTACTTC.

This clonotype has a count of ten or more. The DNA of the CDR3 is TGTGCCAGCAGTTTAGAACTGGGAGACCAAGAGACCCAGTACTTC. Encoded protein: CASSLELGDQETQYF. The chain employs TRBV28 and TRBJ2-5; perhaps TRBD2 as D (5 bases). CDR3 length: 15 amino acids. Germline V gene lookup returns CDR1 MDHEN and CDR2 SYDVKM. V dropped 2 bases and J dropped 0 bases, with 10 bases sitting between them. Full variable domain (rest looked up from reference TRBV28 and TRBJ2-5): DVKVTQSSRYLVKRTGEKVFLECVQDMDHENMFWYRQDPGLGLRLIYFSYDVKMKEKGDIPEGYSVSREKKERFSLILESASTNQTSMYLCASSLELGDQETQYFGPGTRLLVL.

Worth noting for this clonotype: Given a much more abundant clone one base away, this may be a read error. The missing conserved phenylalanine or tryptophan at the end of this CDR3 makes a read error likely. This chain uses TRBV20-1 with TRBJ1-1; D call uncertain. V dropped 1 base and J dropped 5 bases, with 14 bases sitting between them. This CDR3 is built from 14 residues. The V gene's germline CDR1 is DFQATT and CDR2 SNEGSKA (reference sequence). The CDR3 sequence is CSARVGAGRTEAFC. In DNA form, the CDR3 reads TGCAGTGCTAGAGTCGGCGCAGGCCGGACTGAAGCTTTCTGT.

The sample holds many counts of this clonotype. The chain couples TRBV7-9 to TRBJ2-7, with 14 bases identical to TRBD2. V gave up 4 bases and J gave up 2 bases; unmatched junction bases: 10. Germline V gives CDR1 SEHNR, CDR2 FQNEAQ (reference sequence). This CDR3 has 18 residues. The CDR3: CASSSPWTSGGYTYEQYF. In DNA form, the CDR3 reads TGTGCCAGCAGCTCGCCTTGGACTAGCGGGGGGTATACCTACGAGCAGTACTTC. The variable domain in full, with the rest retrieved from reference TRBV7-9 and TRBJ2-7, is DTGVSQNPRHKITKRGQNVTFRCDPISEHNRLYWYRQTLGQGPEFLTYFQNEAQLEKSRLLSDRFSAERPKGSFSTLEIQRTEQGDSAMYLCASSSPWTSGGYTYEQYFGPGTRLTVT.

This clonotype has ten or more counts. The V gene is TRBV20-1, the J gene TRBJ2-5, with TRBD2 matching 16 bases. Per germline, CDR1 DFQATT and CDR2 SNEGSKA (reference sequence). Losses at the gene ends were 6 bases for V and 0 bases for J; bases not matched to a gene: 1. The CDR3 consists of 15 residues. Here the CDR3 DNA reads TGCAGTGCCGGGACTAGCGGGGGGGACCAAGAGACCCAGTACTTC. Its translation is CSAGTSGGDQETQYF.

This clonotype was seen ten or more times. The J gene is TRBJ2-1, the V gene TRBV9; D unresolved. This CDR3 comprises 16 residues. In germline, CDR1 is SGDLS, CDR2 YYNGEE. Trimming shortened V by 3 bases and J by 2 bases, and 15 bases separated the two germline ends. CDR3 loop: CASSALSAMTYNEQFF. The CDR3, as DNA: TGTGCCAGCAGCGCGCTCTCAGCCATGACCTACAATGAGCAGTTCTTC.

This clonotype was recorded at least ten times. CDR3 sequence: CASNGDTDTQYF. Here the CDR3 DNA reads TGTGCCAGCAATGGGGACACAGATACGCAGTATTTT. The rearrangement joins TRBV11-3 to TRBJ2-3; D uncertain. Germline assignment: CDR1 SGHNT and CDR2 YENEEA. V lost 7 bases to trimming and J lost 2 bases, with 7 bases between them. The CDR3 runs to 12 residues.

This clonotype was counted at least ten times. This rearrangement joins TRBV30 to TRBJ1-5, with 11 bases matching TRBD1. With V trimmed by 2 bases and J by 2 bases, 5 bases remained unmatched. The CDR3 loop spans 16 amino acids. The germline V gene has CDR1 GTSNPN and CDR2 SVGIG (reference sequence). The CDR3 sequence: CAWSTVGQGGNQPQHF. CDR3 in DNA: TGTGCCTGGAGTACCGTGGGACAGGGGGGCAATCAGCCCCAGCATTTT.

This clonotype was observed at least ten times. V is TRBV10-3 and J is TRBJ2-3; weak D call: TRBD1 (5 bases). Germline values: CDR1 ENHRY, CDR2 SYGVKD. The CDR3 has 15 amino acids. V lost 0 bases and J lost 0, with 7 bases in between. CDR3 DNA sequence: TGTGCCATCAGTGAGTCGACAGCGAGCACAGATACGCAGTATTTT. This translates into CAISESTASTDTQYF.

A few counts support this clonotype. One end of the junction does not line up with germline, which may come from a read error. The chain uses TRBV9 and TRBJ1-2; TRBD1 might be the D (5 bases). CDR1 is SGDLS, CDR2 YYNGEE, per germline. This CDR3 has 15 residues. CDR3 in DNA: TGTGCCAGCAGCGTAGAAGTGGAGGGAAGGGGTGGCTCCACCTTC. It is translated as CASSVEVEGRGGSTF.

Notes on this clonotype: The junction differs from germline at one of its ends, possibly a read error. The chain joins TRBV2 to TRBJ2-1, with 9 bases lining up with TRBD1. Germline loops: CDR1 SNHLY, CDR2 FYNNEI. This CDR3 is built from 13 residues. CDR3 loop: CASSPGTGIERLF. The CDR3 DNA is TGTGCCAGCAGTCCCGGGACAGGGATTGAGCGGCTCTTC.

This clonotype was found many times. The rearrangement links TRBV7-9 to TRBJ2-3; 14 bases align to TRBD2. V trimming: 2 bases; J trimming: 2 bases; junction bases outside the gene matches: 12. Germline CDR1 and CDR2: SEHNR and FQNEAQ (reference sequence). The length of the CDR3 is 20 residues. The CDR3 is CASSLPRTSGRRAPTDTQYF. CDR3 in DNA: TGTGCCAGCAGCTTACCCCGGACTAGCGGGAGGAGAGCTCCCACAGATACGCAGTATTTT.

The chain joins TRBV20-1 to TRBJ2-7, with D possibly being TRBD1 or TRBD2 (5 bases each). CDR3 size: 14 residues. CDR1 is DFQATT and CDR2 is SNEGSKA in the germline V gene (reference sequence). Trimming stripped 1 base from V and 0 bases from J, with 10 bases between. Here the CDR3 DNA reads TGCAGTGCTAGAGCGGGACGGCTCTCCTACGAGCAGTACTTC. Residues: CSARAGRLSYEQYF.

This clonotype was picked up many times. The chain uses TRBV20-1 and TRBJ2-3, with TRBD2 identical over 10 bases. V lost 3 bases, J lost 3 bases, and 3 bases stayed unmatched. This CDR3 has 14 amino acids. Germline loops: CDR1 DFQATT, CDR2 SNEGSKA (reference sequence). The CDR3 region is CSARASGSTDTQYF. DNA of the CDR3: TGCAGTGCTAGGGCTAGCGGGAGTACAGATACGCAGTATTTT.